The rows below give T cell receptor beta chains drawn from one sample of a study of blood T cell repertoires in COVID-19. Libraries were prepared by immunoSEQ multiplex PCR; TCRdb keeps only in-frame clonotypes and omits some of them. The profile shows approximately 30,000 clones, 80% to 95% of them singletons. Material: peripheral blood. The source is a man aged 70 or older with active or convalescent COVID-19. Each CDR3 is given with its conserved first and last residue. The D gene is left open where the match is weak. For some rows the clone size is stated as once, few or many, or as a class when expanded; others skip it.

>13|TRBD1|TRBJ1-2|once|TRBV24-1
CATSTGVGYGYTF
TGTGCCACCAGCACAGGGGTGGGCTATGGCTACACCTTC
>12|-|TRBJ2-7|once|TRBV7-9
CASSRTAYEQYF
TGTGCCAGCAGCCGGACAGCTTACGAGCAGTACTTC
>14|-|TRBJ1-4|once|TRBV7-9
CASSFGATNEKLFF
TGTGCCAGCAGCTTCGGTGCAACTAATGAAAAACTGTTTTTT
>15|TRBD1|TRBJ1-6|-|TRBV28
CASSLSSGTGAPLHF
TGTGCCAGCAGTTTATCATCCGGGACAGGGGCACCCCTCCACTTT
>14|-|TRBJ1-1|-|TRBV7-8
CASRTRGKNTEAFF
TGTGCCAGCAGAACGAGGGGGAAGAACACTGAAGCTTTCTTT
>11|-|TRBJ2-3|-|TRBV20-1
CSALPRDTQYF
TGCAGTGCTCTACCTAGGGATACGCAGTATTTT
>16|-|TRBJ1-2|-|TRBV6-4
CASSDSSTGWDYGYTF
TGTGCCAGCAGTGACTCGAGTACAGGGTGGGACTATGGCTACACCTTC
>15|-|TRBJ2-4|-|TRBV28
CASSLGGPTKNIQYF
TGTGCCAGCAGTTTAGGCGGGCCCACCAAAAACATTCAGTACTTC
>14|-|TRBJ2-1|-|TRBV24-1
CATSGFAPYNEQFF
TGTGCCACCAGCGGTTTTGCCCCCTACAATGAGCAGTTCTTC
>15|TRBD1|TRBJ1-2|-|TRBV13
CASSLPGQGVYGYTF
TGTGCCAGCAGCTTACCGGGACAGGGCGTCTATGGCTACACCTTC
>14|TRBD1|TRBJ1-5|-|TRBV6-5
CASSYRGPDQPQHF
TGTGCCAGCAGTTACAGGGGGCCTGATCAGCCCCAGCATTTT
>15|-|TRBJ2-7|-|TRBV4-2
CASSQDVGGPYEQYF
TGTGCCAGCAGCCAAGATGTGGGGGGTCCCTACGAGCAGTACTTC
>16|TRBD1|TRBJ1-2|once|TRBV19
CASSMGTVFPNYGYTF
TGTGCCAGTAGTATGGGGACAGTCTTTCCCAACTATGGCTACACCTTC
>13|TRBD1|TRBJ2-7|-|TRBV5-1
CASSPRTGAEQYF
TGCGCCAGCAGCCCACGGACAGGGGCCGAGCAGTACTTC
>15|TRBD1|TRBJ1-6|-|TRBV2
CASRPDRVSNSPLHF
TGTGCCAGCAGACCGGACAGGGTATCTAATTCACCCCTCCACTTT
>16|TRBD1|TRBJ1-2|-|TRBV4-3
CASSQRPGQEGWGYTF
TGCGCCAGCAGCCAAAGACCGGGACAGGAGGGTTGGGGCTACACCTTC
>16|TRBD1|TRBJ2-1|-|TRBV29-1
CSVKTTGTGSVNEQFF
TGCAGCGTCAAGACAACCGGGACAGGGAGTGTTAATGAGCAGTTCTTC
>16|-|TRBJ2-3|-|TRBV6-2/TRBV6-3
CASSYSGRGATDTQYF
TGTGCCAGCAGTTACTCCGGGCGGGGAGCCACAGATACGCAGTATTTT
>14|-|TRBJ1-2|-|TRBV4-1
CASSQRGSNYGYTF
TGCGCCAGCAGCCAACGAGGGAGTAACTATGGCTACACCTTC
>13|-|TRBJ1-2|-|TRBV15
CATSRGTVYGYTF
TGTGCCACCAGCAGAGGGACAGTCTATGGCTACACCTTC
>14|TRBD1|TRBJ2-7|-|TRBV25-1
CASGRDRGSYEQYF
TGTGCCAGCGGGCGGGACAGGGGTTCCTACGAGCAGTACTTC
>18|-|TRBJ2-1|-|TRBV9
CASSVAGVRMASYNEQFF
TGTGCCAGCAGCGTAGCTGGAGTAAGAATGGCCTCCTACAATGAGCAGTTCTTC
>14|TRBD1|TRBJ1-1|-|TRBV10-3
CAISEQGMNTEAFF
TGTGCCATCAGTGAACAGGGGATGAACACTGAAGCTTTCTTT
>17|TRBD2|TRBJ2-3|-|TRBV5-4
CASSPGLAGGGKDTQYF
TGTGCCAGCAGCCCTGGGCTAGCGGGGGGGGGAAAAGATACGCAGTATTTT
>13|-|TRBJ2-2|-|TRBV15
CATSRQGLGELFF
TGTGCCACCAGCAGACAGGGCCTCGGGGAGCTGTTTTTT
>15|TRBD1|TRBJ2-2|-|TRBV3-1/TRBV3-2
CASSLGQGGIGELFF
TGTGCCAGCAGCCTGGGACAGGGAGGGATCGGGGAGCTGTTTTTT
>15|-|TRBJ2-1|-|TRBV7-9
CASSLVSGVHNEQFF
TGTGCCAGCAGCTTAGTTTCGGGGGTCCACAATGAGCAGTTCTTC
>15|-|TRBJ2-3|-|TRBV12-5
CASGPLRESTDTQYF
TGTGCTAGTGGTCCCCTTAGGGAGAGCACAGATACGCAGTATTTT
>15|-|TRBJ2-7|-|TRBV5-1
CASSPRGLLSYEQYF
TGCGCCAGCAGCCCCAGGGGTCTCCTCTCCTACGAGCAGTACTTC